This T cell receptor beta chain was sequenced in a study of T cell clones after liver transplantation. General study results and limits: Donor-reactive sequences fell more than third party-reactive ones, suggesting partial deletion.

Worth noting for this clone: Its specificity is not known.

Only in-frame clones appear in the TCRdb table, and some are missing; sequencing was by immunoSEQ multiplex PCR. The sample has some 80,000 clones, 80% to 85% seen once. The specimen comprised CD4+ T cells from blood, sampled about 46 months after liver transplant. The receptor was isolated from a human patient who received a liver transplant. Some T cells may be the graft donor's.

The CDR3: CASSFVDRGYTDTQYF. In DNA, the CDR3 is TGTGCCAGCAGTTTTGTGGACAGGGGATACACAGATACGCAGTATTTT. The V call is TRBV28, the J call TRBJ2-3, with TRBD1 identical over 9 bases. The CDR3 covers 16 residues. The ends lost 3 bases at V and 2 bases at J; junction bases unmatched: 6. The germline V gene has CDR1 MDHEN and CDR2 SYDVKM.